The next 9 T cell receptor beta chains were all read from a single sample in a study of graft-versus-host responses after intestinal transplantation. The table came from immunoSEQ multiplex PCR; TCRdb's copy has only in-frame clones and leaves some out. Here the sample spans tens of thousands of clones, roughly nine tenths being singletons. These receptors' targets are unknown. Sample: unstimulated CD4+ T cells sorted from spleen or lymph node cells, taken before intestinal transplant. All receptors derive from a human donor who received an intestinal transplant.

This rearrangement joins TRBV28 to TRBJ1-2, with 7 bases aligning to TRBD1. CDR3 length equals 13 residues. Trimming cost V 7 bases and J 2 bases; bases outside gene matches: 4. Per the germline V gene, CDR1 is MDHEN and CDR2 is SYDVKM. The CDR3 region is CASTGTVNYGYTF. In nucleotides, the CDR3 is TGTGCCAGCACCGGGACAGTCAACTATGGCTACACCTTC.

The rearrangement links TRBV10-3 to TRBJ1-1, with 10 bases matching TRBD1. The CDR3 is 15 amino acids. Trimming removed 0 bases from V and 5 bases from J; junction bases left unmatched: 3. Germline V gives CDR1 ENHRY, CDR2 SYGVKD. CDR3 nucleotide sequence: TGTGCCATCAGTGAGTCGACAGGGGGCTTGACTGAAGCTTTCTTT. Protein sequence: CAISESTGGLTEAFF.

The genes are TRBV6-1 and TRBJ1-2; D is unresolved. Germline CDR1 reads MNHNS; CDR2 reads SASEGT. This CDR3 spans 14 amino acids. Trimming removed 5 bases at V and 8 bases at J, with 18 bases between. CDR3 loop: CASSNFQVREGYTF. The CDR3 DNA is TGTGCCAGCAGTAACTTTCAGGTCCGAGAAGGCTACACCTTC.

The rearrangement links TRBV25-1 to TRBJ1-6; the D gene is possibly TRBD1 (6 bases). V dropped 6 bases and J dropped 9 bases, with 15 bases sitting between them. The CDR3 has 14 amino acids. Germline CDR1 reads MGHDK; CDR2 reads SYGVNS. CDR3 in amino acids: CASRGTGSGSPLHF. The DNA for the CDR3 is TGTGCCAGCAGGGGCACAGGGAGTGGTTCACCCCTCCACTTT.

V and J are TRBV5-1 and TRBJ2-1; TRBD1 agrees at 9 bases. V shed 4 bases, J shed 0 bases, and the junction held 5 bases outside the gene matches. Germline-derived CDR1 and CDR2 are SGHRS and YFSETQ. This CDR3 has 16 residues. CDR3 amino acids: CASSIPTGGSYNEQFF. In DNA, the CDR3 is TGCGCCAGCAGCATACCGACAGGGGGCTCCTACAATGAGCAGTTCTTC.

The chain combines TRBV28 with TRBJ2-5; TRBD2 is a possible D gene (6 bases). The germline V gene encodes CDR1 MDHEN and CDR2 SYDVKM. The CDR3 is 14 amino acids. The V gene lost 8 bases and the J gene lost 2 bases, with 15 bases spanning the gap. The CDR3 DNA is TGTGCCAGCCAACTAGCAGGAGGGCAAGAGACCCAGTACTTC. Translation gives CASQLAGGQETQYF.

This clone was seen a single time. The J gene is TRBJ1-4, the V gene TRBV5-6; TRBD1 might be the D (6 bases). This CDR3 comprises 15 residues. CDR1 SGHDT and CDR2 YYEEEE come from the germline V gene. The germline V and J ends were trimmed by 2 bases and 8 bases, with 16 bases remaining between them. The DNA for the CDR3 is TGTGCCAGCAGCTTTTCGCCACAGGGAGACGAAAAACTGTTTTTT. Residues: CASSFSPQGDEKLFF.

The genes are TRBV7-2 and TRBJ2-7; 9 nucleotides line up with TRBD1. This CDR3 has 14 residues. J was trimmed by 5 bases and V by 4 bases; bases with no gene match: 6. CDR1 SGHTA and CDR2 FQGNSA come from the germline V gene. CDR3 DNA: TGTGCCAGCAGCTCTGAGACAGGGGGAAACGAGCAGTACTTC. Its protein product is CASSSETGGNEQYF.

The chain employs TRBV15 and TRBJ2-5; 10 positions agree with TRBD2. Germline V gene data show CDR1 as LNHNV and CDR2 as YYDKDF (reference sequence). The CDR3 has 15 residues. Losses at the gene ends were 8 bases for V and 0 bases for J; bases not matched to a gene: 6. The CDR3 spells CATAGLAGDQETQYF. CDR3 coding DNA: TGTGCCACCGCGGGGCTAGCGGGGGACCAAGAGACCCAGTACTTC. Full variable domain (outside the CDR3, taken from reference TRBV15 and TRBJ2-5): DAMVIQNPRYQVTQFGKPVTLSCSQTLNHNVMYWYQQKSSQAPKLLFHYYDKDFNNEADTPDNFQSRRPNTSFCFLDIRSPGLGDTAMYLCATAGLAGDQETQYFGPGTRLLVL.